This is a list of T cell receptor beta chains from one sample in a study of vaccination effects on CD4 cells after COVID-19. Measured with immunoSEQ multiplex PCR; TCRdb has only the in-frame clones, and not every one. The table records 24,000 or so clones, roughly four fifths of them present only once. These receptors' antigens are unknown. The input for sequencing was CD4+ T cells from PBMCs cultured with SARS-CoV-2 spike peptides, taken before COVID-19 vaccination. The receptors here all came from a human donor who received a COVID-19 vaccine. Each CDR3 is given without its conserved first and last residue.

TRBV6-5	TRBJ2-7	ASLRRTNSYEQY
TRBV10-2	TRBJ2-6	ASSEGTGTSGANVLT
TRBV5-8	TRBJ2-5	ASSPEGGREETQY
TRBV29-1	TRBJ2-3	SVAEGGSTDTQY
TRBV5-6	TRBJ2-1	ASSKSQGREQF
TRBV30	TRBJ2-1	AWSGTGLVYEQF
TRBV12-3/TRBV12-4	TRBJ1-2	ASTWGENYGYT
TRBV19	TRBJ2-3	ASSMDSIDTDTQY
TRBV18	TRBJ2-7	ASSPPLVSDRSYEQY
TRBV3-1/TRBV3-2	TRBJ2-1	ASSQLSWTEHNEQF
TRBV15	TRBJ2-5	ATSRQYLGGQAQETQY
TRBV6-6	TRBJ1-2	ASSPRQGPRSGYT
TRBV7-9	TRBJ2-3	ASSQRAAGDTQY
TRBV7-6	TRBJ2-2	ASSSDRGRTYRGSGELF
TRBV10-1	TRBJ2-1	ASSGVYNEQF
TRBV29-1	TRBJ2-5	SVGQGQETQY
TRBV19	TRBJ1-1	ASSTPPNRVRRGNTEAF
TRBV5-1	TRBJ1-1	ASSRGGGMNTEAF